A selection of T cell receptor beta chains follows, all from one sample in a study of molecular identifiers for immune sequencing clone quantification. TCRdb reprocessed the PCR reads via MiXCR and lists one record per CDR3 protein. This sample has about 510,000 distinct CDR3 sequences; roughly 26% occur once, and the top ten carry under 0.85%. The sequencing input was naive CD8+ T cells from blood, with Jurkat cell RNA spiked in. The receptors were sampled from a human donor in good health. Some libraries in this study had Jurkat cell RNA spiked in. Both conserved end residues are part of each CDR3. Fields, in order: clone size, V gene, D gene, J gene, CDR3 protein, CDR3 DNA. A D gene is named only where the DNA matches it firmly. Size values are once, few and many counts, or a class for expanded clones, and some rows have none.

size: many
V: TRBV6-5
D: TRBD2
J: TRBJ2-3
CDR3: CASSSPGLAGGSTDTQYF
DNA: TGTGCCAGCAGTTCCCCGGGACTAGCGGGGGGCAGCACAGATACGCAGTATTTT

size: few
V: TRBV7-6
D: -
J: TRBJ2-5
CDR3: CASSGGTEAGTQYF
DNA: TGTGCCAGCAGCGGAGGGACCGAAGCAGGGACCCAGTACTTC

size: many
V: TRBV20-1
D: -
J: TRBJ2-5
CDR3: CSASITPGPTQETQYF
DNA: TGCAGTGCTAGTATTACTCCGGGACCCACCCAAGAGACCCAGTACTTC

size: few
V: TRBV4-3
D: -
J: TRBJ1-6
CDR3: CASSQDRGGSNNSPLHF
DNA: TGCGCCAGCAGCCAAGATCGGGGGGGATCAAATAATTCACCCCTCCACTTT

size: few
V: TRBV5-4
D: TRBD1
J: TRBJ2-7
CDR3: CASSKTGDPYEQYF
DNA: TGTGCCAGCAGCAAGACAGGGGATCCCTACGAGCAGTACTTC

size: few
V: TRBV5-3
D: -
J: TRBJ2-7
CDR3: CASSERGVGAYERYF
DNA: TGTGCCAGCAGCGAAAGAGGCGTAGGAGCCTACGAGCGGTACTTC

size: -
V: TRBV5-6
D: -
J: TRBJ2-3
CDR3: CASSLTGPGADTQCF
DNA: TGTGCCAGCAGCTTGACGGGACCCGGCGCAGATACGCAGTGTTTT

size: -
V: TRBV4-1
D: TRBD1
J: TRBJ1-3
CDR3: CASSLGTGSGNTIYF
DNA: TGCGCCAGCAGCCTTGGGACAGGCTCTGGAAACACCATATATTTT

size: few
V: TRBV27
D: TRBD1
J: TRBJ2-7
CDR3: CASSYGTGEYEQYF
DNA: TGTGCCAGCAGTTACGGGACAGGGGAGTACGAGCAGTACTTC

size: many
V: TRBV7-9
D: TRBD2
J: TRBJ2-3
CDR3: CASSSLAEQSTDTQYF
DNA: TGTGCCAGCAGCTCACTAGCGGAGCAGAGCACAGATACGCAGTATTTT

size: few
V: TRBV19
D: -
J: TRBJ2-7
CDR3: CASSIGTATYEQYF
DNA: TGTGCCAGTAGTATAGGGACAGCCACCTACGAGCAGTACTTC

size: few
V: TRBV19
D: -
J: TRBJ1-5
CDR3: CASSISGFGQPQHF
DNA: TGTGCCAGTAGTATCTCGGGTTTCGGTCAGCCCCAGCATTTT

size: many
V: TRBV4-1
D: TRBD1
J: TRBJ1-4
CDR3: CASSQDGQGNEKLFF
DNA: TGCGCCAGCAGCCAAGATGGACAGGGGAATGAAAAACTGTTTTTT

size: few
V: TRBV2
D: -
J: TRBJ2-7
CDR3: CASSGWSPSSYEQYF
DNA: TGTGCCAGCAGTGGGTGGTCGCCGAGCTCCTACGAGCAGTACTTC

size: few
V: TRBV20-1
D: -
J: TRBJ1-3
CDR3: CSATNGHSGNTIYF
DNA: TGCAGTGCTACTAACGGACACTCTGGAAACACCATATATTTT

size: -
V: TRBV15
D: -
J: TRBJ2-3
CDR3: CATSRRRGTDTQYF
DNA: TGTGCCACCAGCAGGAGAAGGGGCACAGATACGCAGTATTTT

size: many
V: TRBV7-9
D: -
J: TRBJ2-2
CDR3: CASSLDAGELFF
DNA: TGTGCCAGCAGCTTAGACGCCGGGGAGCTGTTTTTT

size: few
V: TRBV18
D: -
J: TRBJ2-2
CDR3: CASLGGENTGELFF
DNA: TGTGCCAGTCTAGGAGGGGAGAACACCGGGGAGCTGTTTTTT

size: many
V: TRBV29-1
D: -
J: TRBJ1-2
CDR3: CSVEAQGHGYTF
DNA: TGCAGCGTTGAAGCCCAGGGTCATGGCTACACCTTC

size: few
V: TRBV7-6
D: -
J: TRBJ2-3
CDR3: CASSLAPSGTFLDEADTQYF
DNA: TGTGCCAGCAGCTTAGCGCCATCCGGGACCTTCTTAGATGAGGCAGATACGCAGTATTTT

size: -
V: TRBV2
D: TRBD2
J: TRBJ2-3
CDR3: CASSEALTSPRVDTQYF
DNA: TGTGCCAGCAGTGAAGCGCTGACTAGCCCCCGGGTAGATACGCAGTATTTT

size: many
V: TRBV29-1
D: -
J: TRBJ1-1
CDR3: CSVASAEAFF
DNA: TGCAGCGTTGCGAGCGCTGAAGCTTTCTTT

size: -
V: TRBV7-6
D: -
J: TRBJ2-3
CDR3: CASSLAPEESTDTQYF
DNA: TGTGCCAGCAGCTTAGCGCCGGAAGAGAGCACAGATACGCAGTATTTT

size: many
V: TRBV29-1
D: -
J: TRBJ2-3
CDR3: CSVFSSTDTQYF
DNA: TGCAGCGTTTTTAGTAGCACAGATACGCAGTATTTT

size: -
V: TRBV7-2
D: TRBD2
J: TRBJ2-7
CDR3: CAGSSWTSGSQGEQYF
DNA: TGTGCCGGCAGCTCTTGGACTAGCGGGAGTCAGGGTGAGCAGTACTTC